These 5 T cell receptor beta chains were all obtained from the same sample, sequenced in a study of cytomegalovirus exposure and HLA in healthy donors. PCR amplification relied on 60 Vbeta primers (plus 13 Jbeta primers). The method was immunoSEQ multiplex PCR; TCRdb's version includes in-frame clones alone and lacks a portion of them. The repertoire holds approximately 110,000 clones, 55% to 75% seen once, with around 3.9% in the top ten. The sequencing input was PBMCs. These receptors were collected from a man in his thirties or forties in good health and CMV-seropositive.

Here the CDR3 reads CASREGGASTNEKLFF. The CDR3 DNA reads as TGTGCCAGTAGAGAAGGGGGCGCCTCAACTAATGAAAAACTGTTTTTT. The chain is built from TRBV19 and TRBJ1-4; 7 bases are a match to TRBD1. The CDR3 sequence is 16 residues long. V shed 6 bases, J shed 0 bases, and the junction held 7 bases outside the gene matches. Germline loops: CDR1 LNHDA, CDR2 SQIVND (reference sequence).

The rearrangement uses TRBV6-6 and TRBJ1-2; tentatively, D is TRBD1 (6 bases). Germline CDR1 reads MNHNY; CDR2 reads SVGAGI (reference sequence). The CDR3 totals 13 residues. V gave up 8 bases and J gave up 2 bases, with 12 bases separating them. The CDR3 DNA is TGTGCCAGCGTGGACAGCTTAAACTATGGCTACACCTTC. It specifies CASVDSLNYGYTF.

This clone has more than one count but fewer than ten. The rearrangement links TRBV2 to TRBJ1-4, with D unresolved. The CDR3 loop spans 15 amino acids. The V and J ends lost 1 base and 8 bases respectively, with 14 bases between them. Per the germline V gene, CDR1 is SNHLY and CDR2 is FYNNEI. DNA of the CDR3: TGTGCCAGCAGTGAAGAGCAGGCTCTTAGGGAAAAACTGTTTTTT. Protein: CASSEEQALREKLFF.

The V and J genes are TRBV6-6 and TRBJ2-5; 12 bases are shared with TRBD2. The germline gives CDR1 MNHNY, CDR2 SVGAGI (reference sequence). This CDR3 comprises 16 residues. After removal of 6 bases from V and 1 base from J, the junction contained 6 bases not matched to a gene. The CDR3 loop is CASSLAGGPLQETQYF. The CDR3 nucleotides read TGTGCCAGCAGCCTAGCGGGGGGGCCTCTCCAAGAGACCCAGTACTTC.

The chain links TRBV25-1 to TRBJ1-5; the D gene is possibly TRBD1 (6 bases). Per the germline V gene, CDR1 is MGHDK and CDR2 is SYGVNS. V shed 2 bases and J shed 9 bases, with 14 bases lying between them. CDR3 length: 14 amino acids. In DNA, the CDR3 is TGTGCCAGCAGTGAAGGGGACACCATTCGGCCCCAGCATTTT. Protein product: CASSEGDTIRPQHF.